This TCR beta chain was recorded in a study of control samples from healthy donors and cancer patients. The CDR3 has 15 residues. Germline-derived CDR1 and CDR2 are LGHNA and YSLEER. Losses at the gene ends were 5 bases for V and 6 bases for J; bases not matched to a gene: 7. Sequencing was performed with immunoSEQ multiplex PCR; in TCRdb, only in-frame clones are kept and a portion is missing. The sample shows 150,000 to 200,000 clones, 85% to 95% of them seen only once. The specimen was blood. The sequence derives from a middle-aged woman in good health. This chain connects TRBV4-3 to TRBJ2-7; 13 nucleotides line up with TRBD2. DNA for the CDR3: TGCGCCAGCAGCATCACTAGCGGGGGGGCGGCCGAGCAGTACTTC. Its protein product is CASSITSGGAAEQYF.